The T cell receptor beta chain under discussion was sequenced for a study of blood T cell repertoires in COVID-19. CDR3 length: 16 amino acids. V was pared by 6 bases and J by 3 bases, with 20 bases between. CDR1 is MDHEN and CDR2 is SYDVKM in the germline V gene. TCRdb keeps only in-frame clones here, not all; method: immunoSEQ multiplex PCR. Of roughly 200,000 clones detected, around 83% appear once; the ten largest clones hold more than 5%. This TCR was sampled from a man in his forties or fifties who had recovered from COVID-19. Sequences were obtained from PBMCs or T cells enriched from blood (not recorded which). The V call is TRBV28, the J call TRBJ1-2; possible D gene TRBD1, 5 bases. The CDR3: CASRFDSFRVDYGYTF. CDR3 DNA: TGTGCCAGCAGGTTTGATTCTTTCAGGGTCGACTATGGCTACACCTTC.